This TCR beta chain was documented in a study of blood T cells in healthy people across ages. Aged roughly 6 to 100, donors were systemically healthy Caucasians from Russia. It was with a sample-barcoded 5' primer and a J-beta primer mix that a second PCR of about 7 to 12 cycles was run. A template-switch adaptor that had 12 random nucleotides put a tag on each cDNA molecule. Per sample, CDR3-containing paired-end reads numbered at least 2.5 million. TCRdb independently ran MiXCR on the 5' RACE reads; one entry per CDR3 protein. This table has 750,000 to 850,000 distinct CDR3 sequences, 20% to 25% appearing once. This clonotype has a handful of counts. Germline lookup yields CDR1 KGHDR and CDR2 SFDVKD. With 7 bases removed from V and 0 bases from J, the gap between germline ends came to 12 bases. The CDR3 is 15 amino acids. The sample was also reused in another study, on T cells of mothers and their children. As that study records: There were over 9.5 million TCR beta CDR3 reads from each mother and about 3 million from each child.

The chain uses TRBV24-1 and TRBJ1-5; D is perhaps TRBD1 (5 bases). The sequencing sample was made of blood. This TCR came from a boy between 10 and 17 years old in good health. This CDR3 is CATRAAGDSNQPQHF. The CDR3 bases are TGTGCCACCAGAGCGGCGGGGGATAGCAATCAGCCCCAGCATTTT.